This T cell receptor beta chain originates from a study of OX40 agonist ivuxolimab in advanced cancers. In the study overall: Partial response was recorded in three patients: one hepatocellular carcinoma and two cutaneous melanoma cases.

Samples were taken at baseline and on day 1 of cycles 4 and 7. This clone has only a few counts. The antigen is unknown. Study-level points and caveats: Dosing at 0.1 to 3.0 mg/kg was accompanied by clonal expansion of CD4+ and CD8+ blood T cells by week 6.

Produced via immunoSEQ multiplex PCR; TCRdb's table is partial and in-frame only. The sample consists of fewer than 100,000 clones, 86% of them appearing once. This clonotype was obtained from an adult with an advanced solid tumor such as melanoma, head and neck, liver or kidney cancer. Sequencing was performed on CD4+ or CD8+ T cells sorted from blood, taken in a trial of the OX40 agonist ivuxolimab.

The CDR3 DNA sequence: TGTGCCAGCAGCTTAGTAGCGTCTAGCACAGATACGCAGTATTTT. Translated: CASSLVASSTDTQYF. V and J are TRBV7-6 and TRBJ2-3; perhaps TRBD2 as D (5 bases). Deletions cut 1 base from V and 0 bases from J, with 8 bases between. The CDR3 totals 15 residues. Germline V gene lookup returns CDR1 SGHVS and CDR2 FNYEAQ.